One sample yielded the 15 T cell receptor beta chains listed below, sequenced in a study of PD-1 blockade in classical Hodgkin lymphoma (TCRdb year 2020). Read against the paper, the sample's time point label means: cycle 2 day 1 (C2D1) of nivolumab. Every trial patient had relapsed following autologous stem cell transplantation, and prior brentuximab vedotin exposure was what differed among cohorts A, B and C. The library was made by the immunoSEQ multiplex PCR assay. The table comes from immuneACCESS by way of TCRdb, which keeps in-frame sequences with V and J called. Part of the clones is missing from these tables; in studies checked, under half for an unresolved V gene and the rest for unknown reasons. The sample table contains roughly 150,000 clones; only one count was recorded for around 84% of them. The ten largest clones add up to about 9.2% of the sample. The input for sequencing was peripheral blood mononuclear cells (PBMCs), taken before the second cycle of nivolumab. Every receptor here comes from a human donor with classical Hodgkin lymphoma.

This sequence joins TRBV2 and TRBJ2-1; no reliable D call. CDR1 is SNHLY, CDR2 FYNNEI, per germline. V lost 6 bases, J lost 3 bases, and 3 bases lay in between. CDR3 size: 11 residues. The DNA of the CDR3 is TGTGCCAGCAGCTACTACAATGAGCAGTTCTTC. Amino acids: CASSYYNEQFF. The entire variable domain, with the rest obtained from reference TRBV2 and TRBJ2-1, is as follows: EPEVTQTPSHQVTQMGQEVILRCVPISNHLYFYWYRQILGQKVEFLVSFYNNEISEKSEIFDDQFSVERPDGSNFTLKIRSTKLEDSAMYFCASSYYNEQFFGPGTRLTVL.

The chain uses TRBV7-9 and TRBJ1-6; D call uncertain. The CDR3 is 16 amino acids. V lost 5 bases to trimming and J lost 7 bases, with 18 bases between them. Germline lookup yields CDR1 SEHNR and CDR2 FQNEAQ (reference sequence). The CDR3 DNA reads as TGTGCCAGCAGCCCCTCTTGGGGAAAATTCAATTCACCCCTCCACTTT. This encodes CASSPSWGKFNSPLHF.

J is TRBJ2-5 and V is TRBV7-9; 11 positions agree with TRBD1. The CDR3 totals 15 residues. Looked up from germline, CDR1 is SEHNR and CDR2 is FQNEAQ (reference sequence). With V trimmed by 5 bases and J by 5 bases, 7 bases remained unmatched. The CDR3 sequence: CASSPSGQGDETQYF. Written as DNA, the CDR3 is TGTGCCAGCAGCCCGTCGGGACAGGGGGATGAGACCCAGTACTTC.

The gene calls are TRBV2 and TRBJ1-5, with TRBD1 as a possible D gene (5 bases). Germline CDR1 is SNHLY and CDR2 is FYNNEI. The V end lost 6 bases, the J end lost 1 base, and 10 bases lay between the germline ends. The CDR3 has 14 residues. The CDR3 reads CASSGARSNQPQHF. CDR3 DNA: TGTGCCAGCAGCGGGGCACGGAGCAATCAGCCCCAGCATTTT.

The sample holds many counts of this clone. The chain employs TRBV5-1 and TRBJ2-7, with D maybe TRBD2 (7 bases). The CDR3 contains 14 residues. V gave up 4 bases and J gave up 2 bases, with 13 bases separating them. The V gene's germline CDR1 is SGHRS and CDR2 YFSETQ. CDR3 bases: TGCGCCAGCAGCCCGTGGGGGGGGCCCTACGAGCAGTACTTC. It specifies CASSPWGGPYEQYF.

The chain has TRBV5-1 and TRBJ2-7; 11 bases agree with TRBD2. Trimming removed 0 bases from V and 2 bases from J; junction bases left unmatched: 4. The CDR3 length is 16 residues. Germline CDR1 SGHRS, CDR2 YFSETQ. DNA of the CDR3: TGCGCCAGCAGCTTGGCCGAGACTAGCGGGACCTACGAGCAGTACTTC. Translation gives CASSLAETSGTYEQYF.

The CDR3 here is CAAQRDSSTDTQYF. Here the CDR3 DNA reads TGTGCCGCCCAACGGGACAGCAGCACAGATACGCAGTATTTT. V usage is TRBV10-3 and J usage is TRBJ2-3, with 7 positions matching TRBD1. The CDR3 runs to 14 residues. Germline V lookup: CDR1 ENHRY, CDR2 SYGVKD. With 11 bases clipped from V and 0 bases from J, the junction kept 8 bases outside the gene matches.

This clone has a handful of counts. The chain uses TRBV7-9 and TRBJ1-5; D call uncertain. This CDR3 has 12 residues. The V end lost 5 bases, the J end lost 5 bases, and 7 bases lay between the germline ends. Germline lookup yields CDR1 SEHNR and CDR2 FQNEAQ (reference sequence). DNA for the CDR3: TGTGCCAGCAGCGCGGCAGATCAGCCCCAGCATTTT. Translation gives CASSAADQPQHF.

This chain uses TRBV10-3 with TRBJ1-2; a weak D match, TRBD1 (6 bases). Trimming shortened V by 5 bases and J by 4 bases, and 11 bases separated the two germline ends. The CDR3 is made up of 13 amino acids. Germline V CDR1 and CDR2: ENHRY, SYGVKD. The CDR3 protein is CAISHRDGYGYTF. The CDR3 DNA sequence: TGTGCCATCAGTCACAGGGACGGCTATGGCTACACCTTC.

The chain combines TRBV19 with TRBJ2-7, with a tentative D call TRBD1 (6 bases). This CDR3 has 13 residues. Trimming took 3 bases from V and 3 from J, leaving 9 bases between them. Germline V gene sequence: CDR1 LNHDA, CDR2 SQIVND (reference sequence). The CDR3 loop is CASSIGQRYEQYF. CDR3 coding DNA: TGTGCCAGTAGTATCGGACAGCGCTACGAGCAGTACTTC.

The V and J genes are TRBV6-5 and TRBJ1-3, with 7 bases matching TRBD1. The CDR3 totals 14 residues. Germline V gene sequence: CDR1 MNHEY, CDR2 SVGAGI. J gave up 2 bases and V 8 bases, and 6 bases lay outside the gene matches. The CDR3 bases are TGTGCCAGCGCCGAGGGGGCTGCTGGAAACACCATATATTTT. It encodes CASAEGAAGNTIYF.

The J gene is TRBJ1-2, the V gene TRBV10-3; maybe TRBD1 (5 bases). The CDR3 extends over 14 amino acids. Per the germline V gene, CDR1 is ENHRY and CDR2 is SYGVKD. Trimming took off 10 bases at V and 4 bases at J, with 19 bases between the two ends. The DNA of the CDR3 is TGTGCCACGTGGGCCGGGCAGGGTCTCTATGGCTACACCTTC. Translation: CATWAGQGLYGYTF.

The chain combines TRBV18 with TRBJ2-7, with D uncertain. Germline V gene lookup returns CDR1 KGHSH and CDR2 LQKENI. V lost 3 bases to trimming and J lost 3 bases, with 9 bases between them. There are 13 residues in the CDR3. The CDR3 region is CASSPLPNYEQYF. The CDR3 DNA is TGTGCCAGCTCACCTTTGCCTAACTACGAGCAGTACTTC.

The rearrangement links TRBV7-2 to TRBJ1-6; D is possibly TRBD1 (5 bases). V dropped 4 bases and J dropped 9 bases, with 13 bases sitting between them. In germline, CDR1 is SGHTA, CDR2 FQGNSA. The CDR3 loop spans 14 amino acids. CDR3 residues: CASSWAGRGSPLHF. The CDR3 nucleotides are TGTGCCAGCAGCTGGGCAGGGAGAGGTTCACCCCTCCACTTT.

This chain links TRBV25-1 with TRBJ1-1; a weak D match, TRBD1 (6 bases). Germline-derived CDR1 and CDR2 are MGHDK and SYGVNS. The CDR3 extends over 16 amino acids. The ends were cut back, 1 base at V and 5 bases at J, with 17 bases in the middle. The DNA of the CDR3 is TGTGCCAGCAGTGAATGGGGGGGCGCGGGAGCTACTGAAGCTTTCTTT. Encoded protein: CASSEWGGAGATEAFF.